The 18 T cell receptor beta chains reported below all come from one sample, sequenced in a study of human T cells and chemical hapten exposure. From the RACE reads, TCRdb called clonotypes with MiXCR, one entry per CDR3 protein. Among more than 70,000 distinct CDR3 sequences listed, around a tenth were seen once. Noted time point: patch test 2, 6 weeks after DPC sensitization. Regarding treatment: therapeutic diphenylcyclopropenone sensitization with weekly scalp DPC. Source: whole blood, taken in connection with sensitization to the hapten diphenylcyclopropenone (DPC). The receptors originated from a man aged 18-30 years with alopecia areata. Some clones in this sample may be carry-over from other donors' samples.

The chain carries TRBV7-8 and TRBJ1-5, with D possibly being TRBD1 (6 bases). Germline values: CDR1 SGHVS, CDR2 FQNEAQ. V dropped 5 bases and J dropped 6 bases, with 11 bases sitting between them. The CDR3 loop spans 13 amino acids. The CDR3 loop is CASSKQGCQPQHF. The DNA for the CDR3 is TGTGCCAGCAGCAAACAGGGTTGTCAGCCCCAGCATTTT.

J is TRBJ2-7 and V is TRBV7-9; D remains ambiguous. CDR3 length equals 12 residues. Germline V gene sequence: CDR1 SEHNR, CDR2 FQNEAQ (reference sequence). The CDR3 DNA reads TGTGCCAGCAGCCCCGCCGGCGATGTCAAAGACGTC. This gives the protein CASSPAGDVKDV.

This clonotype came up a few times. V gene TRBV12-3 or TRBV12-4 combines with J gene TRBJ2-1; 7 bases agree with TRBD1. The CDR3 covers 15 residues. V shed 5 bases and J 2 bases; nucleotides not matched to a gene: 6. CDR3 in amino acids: CASSLDGTAYNEQFF. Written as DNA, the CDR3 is TGTGCCAGCAGTCTAGACGGGACAGCCTACAATGAGCAGTTCTTC.

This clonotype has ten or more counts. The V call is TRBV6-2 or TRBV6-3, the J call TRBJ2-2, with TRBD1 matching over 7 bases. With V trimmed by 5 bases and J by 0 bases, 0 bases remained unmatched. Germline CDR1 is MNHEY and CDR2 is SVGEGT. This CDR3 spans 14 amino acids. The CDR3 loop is CASSQGANTGELFF. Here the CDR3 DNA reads TGTGCCAGCAGTCAGGGGGCGAACACCGGGGAGCTGTTTTTT.

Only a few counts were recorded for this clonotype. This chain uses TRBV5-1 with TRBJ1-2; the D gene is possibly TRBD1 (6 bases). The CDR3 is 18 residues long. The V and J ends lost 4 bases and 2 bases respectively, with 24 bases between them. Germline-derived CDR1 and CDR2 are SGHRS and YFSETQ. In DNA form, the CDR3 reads TGCGCCAGCAGCCGGACAGACCTCACAACACAACGGAACTATGGCTACACCTTC. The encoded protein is CASSRTDLTTQRNYGYTF.

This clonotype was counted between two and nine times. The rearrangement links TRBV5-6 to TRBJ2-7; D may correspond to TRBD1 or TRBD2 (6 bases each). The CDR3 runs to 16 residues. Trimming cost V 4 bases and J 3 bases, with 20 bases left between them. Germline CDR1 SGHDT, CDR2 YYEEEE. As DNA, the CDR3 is TGTGCCAGCAGCCCGGTCGGGGGCGAGTGGGGCTACGAGCAGTACGTC. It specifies CASSPVGGEWGYEQYV.

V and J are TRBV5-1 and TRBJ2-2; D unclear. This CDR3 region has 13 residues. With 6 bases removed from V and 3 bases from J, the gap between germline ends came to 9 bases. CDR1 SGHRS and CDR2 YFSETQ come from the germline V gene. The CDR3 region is CASNRVDTGELFF. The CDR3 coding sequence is TGCGCCAGCAACCGGGTCGACACCGGGGAGCTGTTTTTT. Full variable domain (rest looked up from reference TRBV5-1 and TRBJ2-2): KAGVTQTPRYLIKTRGQQVTLSCSPISGHRSVSWYQQTPGQGLQFLFEYFSETQRNKGNFPGRFSGRQFSNSRSEMNVSTLELGDSALYLCASNRVDTGELFFGEGSRLTVL.

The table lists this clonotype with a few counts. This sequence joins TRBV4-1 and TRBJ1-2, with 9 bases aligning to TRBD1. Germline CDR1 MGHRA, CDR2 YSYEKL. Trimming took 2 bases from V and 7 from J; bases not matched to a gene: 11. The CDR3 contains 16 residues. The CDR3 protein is CASSQPRTGEIGGYTF. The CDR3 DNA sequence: TGCGCCAGCAGCCAACCCCGGACAGGGGAGATCGGTGGCTACACCTTC.

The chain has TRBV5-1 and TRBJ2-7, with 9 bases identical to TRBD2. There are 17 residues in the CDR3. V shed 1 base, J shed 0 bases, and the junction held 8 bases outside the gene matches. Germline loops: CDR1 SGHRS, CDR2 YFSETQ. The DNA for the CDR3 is TGCGCCAGCAGCTTGAGGAAGCGGGGGGTCAGCTCCTACGAGCAGTACGTC. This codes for CASSLRKRGVSSYEQYV.

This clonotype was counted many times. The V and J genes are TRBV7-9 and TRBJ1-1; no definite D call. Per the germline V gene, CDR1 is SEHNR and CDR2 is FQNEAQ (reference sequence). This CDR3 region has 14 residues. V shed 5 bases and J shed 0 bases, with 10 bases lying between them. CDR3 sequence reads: CASSQEWVNTEAFF. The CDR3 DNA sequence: TGTGCCAGCAGCCAGGAGTGGGTGAACACTGAAGCTTTCTTT.

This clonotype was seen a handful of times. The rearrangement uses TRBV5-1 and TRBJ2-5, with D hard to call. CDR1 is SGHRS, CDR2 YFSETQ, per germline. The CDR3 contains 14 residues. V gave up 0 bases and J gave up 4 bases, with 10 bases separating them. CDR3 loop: CASSLGPDGETQYF. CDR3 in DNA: TGCGCCAGCAGCTTGGGACCTGACGGAGAGACCCAGTACTTC. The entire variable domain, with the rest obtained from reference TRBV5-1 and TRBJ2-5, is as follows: KAGVTQTPRYLIKTRGQQVTLSCSPISGHRSVSWYQQTPGQGLQFLFEYFSETQRNKGNFPGRFSGRQFSNSRSEMNVSTLELGDSALYLCASSLGPDGETQYFGPGTRLLVL.

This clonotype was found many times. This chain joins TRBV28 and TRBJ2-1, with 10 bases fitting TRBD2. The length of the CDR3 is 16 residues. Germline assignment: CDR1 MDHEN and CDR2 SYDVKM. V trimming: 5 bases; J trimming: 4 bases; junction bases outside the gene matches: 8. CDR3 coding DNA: TGTGCCAGCAGTCAAAGCGGGGGGGCCGGATACAATGAGCAGTTCTTC. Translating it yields CASSQSGGAGYNEQFF.

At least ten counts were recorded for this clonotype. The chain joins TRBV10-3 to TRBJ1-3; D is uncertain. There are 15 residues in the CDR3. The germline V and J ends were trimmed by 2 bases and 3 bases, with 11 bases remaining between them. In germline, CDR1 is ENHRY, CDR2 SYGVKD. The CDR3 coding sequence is TGTGCCATCAGTGAGGGCCCTAGAGGTGGAAACACCATATATTTT. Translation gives CAISEGPRGGNTIYF.

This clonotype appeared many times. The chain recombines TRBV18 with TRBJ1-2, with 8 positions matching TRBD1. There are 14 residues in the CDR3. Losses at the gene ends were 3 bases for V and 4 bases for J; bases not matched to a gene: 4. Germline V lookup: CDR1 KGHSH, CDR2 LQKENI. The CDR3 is CASSPRQGSYGYTF. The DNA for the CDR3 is TGTGCCAGCTCACCTCGACAGGGGTCCTATGGCTACACCTTC. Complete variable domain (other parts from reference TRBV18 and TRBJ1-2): NAGVMQNPRHLVRRRGQEARLRCSPMKGHSHVYWYRQLPEEGLKFMVYLQKENIIDESGMPKERFSAEFPKEGPSILRIQQVVRGDSAAYFCASSPRQGSYGYTFGSGTRLTVV.

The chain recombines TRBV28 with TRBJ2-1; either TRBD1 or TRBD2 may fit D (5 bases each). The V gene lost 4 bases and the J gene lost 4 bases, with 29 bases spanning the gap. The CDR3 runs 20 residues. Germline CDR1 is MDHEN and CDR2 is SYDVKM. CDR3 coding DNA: TGTGCCAGCAGTTCCCAGTATTGGGACCGCGTCCCTTTCCCTTACAATGAGCAGTTCTTC. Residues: CASSSQYWDRVPFPYNEQFF.

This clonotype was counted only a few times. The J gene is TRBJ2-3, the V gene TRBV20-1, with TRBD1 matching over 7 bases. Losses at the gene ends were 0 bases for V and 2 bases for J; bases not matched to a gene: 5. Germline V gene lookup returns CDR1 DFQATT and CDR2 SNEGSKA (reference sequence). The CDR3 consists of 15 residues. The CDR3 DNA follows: TGCAGTGCTAGAGATGGGACAGCAGTCACAGATACGCAGTATTTT. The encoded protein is CSARDGTAVTDTQYF.

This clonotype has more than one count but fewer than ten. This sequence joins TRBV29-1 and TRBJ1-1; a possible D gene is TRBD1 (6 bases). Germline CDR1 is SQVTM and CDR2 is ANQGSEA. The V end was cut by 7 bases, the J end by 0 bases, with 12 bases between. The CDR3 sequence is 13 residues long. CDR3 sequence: CSASRQVNTEAFF. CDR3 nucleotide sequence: TGCAGCGCCTCCCGACAGGTGAACACTGAAGCTTTCTTT.

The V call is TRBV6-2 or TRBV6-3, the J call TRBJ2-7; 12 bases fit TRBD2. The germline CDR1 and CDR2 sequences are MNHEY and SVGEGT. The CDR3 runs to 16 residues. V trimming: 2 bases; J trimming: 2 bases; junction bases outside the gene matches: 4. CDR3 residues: CASSYPSGGAAYEQYF. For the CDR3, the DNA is TGTGCCAGCAGTTACCCTAGCGGGGGGGCCGCCTACGAGCAGTACTTC.